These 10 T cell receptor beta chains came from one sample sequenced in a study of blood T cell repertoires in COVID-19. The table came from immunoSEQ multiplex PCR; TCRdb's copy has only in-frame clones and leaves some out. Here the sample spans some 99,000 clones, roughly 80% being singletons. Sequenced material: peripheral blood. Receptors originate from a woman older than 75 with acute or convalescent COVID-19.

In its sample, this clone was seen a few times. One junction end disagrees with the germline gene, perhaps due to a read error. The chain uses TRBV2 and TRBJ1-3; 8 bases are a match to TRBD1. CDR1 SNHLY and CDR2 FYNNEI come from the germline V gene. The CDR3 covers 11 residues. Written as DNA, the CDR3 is TGTGCCAGCAGTGTAGCCCGGACAGGGAATTTT. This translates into CASSVARTGNF.

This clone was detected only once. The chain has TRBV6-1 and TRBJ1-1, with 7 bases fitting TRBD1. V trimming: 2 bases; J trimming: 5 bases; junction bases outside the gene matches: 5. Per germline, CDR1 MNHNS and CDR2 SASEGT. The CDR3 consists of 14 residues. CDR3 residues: CASSESGGWTEAFF. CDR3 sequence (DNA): TGTGCCAGCAGTGAATCAGGGGGTTGGACTGAAGCTTTCTTT.

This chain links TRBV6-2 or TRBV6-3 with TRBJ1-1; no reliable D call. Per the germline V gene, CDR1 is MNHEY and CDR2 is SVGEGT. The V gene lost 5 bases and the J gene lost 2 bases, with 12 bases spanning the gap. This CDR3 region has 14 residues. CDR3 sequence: CASSPGEGNTEAFF. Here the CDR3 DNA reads TGTGCCAGCAGTCCCGGTGAGGGAAACACTGAAGCTTTCTTT.

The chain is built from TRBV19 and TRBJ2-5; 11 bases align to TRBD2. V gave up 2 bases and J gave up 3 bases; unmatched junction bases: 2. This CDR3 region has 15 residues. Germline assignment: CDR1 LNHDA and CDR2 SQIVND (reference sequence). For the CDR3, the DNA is TGTGCCAGTAGTATAACTAGCGGGGGCAAAGAGACCCAGTACTTC. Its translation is CASSITSGGKETQYF. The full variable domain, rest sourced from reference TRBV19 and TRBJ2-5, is DGGITQSPKYLFRKEGQNVTLSCEQNLNHDAMYWYRQDPGQGLRLIYYSQIVNDFQKGDIAEGYSVSREKKESFPLTVTSAQKNPTAFYLCASSITSGGKETQYFGPGTRLLVL.

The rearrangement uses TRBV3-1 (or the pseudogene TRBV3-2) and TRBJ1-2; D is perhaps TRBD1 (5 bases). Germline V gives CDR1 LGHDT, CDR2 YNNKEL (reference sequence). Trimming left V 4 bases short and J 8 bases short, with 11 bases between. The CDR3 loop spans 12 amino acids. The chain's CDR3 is CASSRERQGYTF. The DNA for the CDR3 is TGTGCCAGCAGCCGGGAAAGACAGGGCTACACCTTC.

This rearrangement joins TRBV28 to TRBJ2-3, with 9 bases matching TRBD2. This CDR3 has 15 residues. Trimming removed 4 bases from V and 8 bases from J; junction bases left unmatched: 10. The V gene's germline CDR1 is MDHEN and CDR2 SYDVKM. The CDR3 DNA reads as TGTGCCAGCAGTTCATACAGGGATAGCGGGGGTACGCAGTATTTT. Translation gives CASSSYRDSGGTQYF.

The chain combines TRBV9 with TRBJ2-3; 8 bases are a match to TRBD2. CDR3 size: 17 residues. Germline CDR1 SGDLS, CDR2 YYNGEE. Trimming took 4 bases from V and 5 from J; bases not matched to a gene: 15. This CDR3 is CASSTPGGRGGRDTQYF. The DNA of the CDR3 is TGTGCCAGCAGCACCCCCGGGGGACGGGGGGGCAGAGATACGCAGTATTTT.

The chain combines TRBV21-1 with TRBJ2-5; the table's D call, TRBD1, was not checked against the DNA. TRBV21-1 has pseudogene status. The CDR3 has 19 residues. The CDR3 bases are TGTGCCAGCAGCATAGCGGTGCAGGGTGTCAAAGACTACCAAGAGACCCAGTACTTC. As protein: CASSIAVQGVKDYQETQYF.

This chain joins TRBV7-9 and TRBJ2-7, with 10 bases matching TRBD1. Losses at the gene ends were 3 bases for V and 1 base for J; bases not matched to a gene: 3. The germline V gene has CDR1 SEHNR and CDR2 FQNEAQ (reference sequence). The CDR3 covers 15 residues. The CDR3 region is CASSFPGQGSYEQYF. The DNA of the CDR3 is TGTGCCAGCAGCTTTCCGGGACAGGGGTCCTACGAGCAGTACTTC.

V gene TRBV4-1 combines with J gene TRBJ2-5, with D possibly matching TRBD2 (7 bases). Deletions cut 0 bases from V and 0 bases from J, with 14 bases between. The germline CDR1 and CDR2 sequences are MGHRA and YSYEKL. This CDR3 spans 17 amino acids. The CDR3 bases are TGCGCCAGCAGCCAAGATAGGGCGGGGGCGTACCAAGAGACCCAGTACTTC. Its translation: CASSQDRAGAYQETQYF.